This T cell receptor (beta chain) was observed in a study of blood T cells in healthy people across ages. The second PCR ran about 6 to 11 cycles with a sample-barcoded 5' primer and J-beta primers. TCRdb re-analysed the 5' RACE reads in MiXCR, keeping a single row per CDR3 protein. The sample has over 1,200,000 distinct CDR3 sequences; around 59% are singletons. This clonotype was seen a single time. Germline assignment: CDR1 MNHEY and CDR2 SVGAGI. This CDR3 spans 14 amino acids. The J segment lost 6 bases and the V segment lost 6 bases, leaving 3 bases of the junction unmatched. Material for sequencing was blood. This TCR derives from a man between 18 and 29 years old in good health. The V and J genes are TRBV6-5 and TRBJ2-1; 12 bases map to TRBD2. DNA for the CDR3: TGTGCCAGCAGATCGGGACTAGCGGGCAATGAGCAGTTCTTC. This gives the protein CASRSGLAGNEQFF.